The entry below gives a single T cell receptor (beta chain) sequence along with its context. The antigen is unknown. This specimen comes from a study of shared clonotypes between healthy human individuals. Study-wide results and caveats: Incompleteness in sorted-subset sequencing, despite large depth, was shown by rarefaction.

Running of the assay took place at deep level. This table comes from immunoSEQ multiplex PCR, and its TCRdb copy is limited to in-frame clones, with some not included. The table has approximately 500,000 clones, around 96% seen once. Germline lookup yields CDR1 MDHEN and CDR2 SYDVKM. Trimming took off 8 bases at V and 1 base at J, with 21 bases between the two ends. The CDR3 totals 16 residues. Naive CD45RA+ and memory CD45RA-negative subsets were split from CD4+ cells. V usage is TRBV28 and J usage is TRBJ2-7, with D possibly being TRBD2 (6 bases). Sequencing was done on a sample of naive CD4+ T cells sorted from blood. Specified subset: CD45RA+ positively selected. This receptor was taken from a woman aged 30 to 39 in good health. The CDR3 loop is CASDGWGGIQSYEQYF. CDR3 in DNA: TGTGCCAGCGACGGGTGGGGCGGGATACAATCCTACGAGCAGTACTTC.